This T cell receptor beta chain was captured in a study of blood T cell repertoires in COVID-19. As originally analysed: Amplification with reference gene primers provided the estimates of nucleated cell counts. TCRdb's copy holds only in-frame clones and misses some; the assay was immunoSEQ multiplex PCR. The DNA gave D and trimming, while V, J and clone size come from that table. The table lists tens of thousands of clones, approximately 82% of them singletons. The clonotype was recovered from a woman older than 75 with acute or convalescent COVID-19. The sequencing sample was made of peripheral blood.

This CDR3 reads CASSVASLQETQYF. The DNA of the CDR3 is TGTGCCAGCAGCGTAGCTAGCCTTCAAGAGACCCAGTACTTC. The chain carries TRBV9 and TRBJ2-5; perhaps TRBD2 as D (5 bases). Trimming took 0 bases from V and 2 from J, leaving 8 bases between them. The CDR3 has 14 amino acids. Germline loops: CDR1 SGDLS, CDR2 YYNGEE.